The clone carrying this T cell receptor beta chain was seen more than once but under ten times. Its antigen is still unknown. These data come from a study of T cells after yellow fever vaccination. Study-level findings and limits: Primary-vaccination clones mostly resurfaced post-booster (roughly 97% CD4, under 90% CD8).

Trimming removed 6 bases from V and 4 bases from J; junction bases left unmatched: 5. Germline values: CDR1 DFQATT, CDR2 SNEGSKA (reference sequence). The CDR3 length is 15 residues. Each CDR3 protein gets one entry after TCRdb re-called the 5' RACE reads with MiXCR. The repertoire holds about 300,000 distinct CDR3 sequences, about 4% seen once, with less than 25% in the top ten. V gene TRBV20-1 combines with J gene TRBJ2-2, with 13 bases matching TRBD2. The source of this sequence is a man aged 18 to 30 who received the YFV17D yellow fever vaccine. The material was PBMCs, obtained 5 days after the yellow fever booster vaccination. This CDR3 reads CSATLAGGVTGELFF. DNA of the CDR3: TGCAGTGCCACACTAGCGGGGGGGGTCACCGGGGAGCTGTTTTTT.